The following is a T cell receptor (beta chain) sequence with its context. Its matching antigen is unknown. Germline values: CDR1 SGDLS, CDR2 YYNGEE. V trimming: 5 bases; J trimming: 3 bases; junction bases outside the gene matches: 12. The CDR3 has 17 residues. These data originate in a study of beta chain features in type 1 diabetes. Study outcomes and limitations: Comparison showed that naive, central memory and Treg TCRB repertoires appeared more similar among patients than among healthy donors. Moderately but significantly shorter TCRB CDR3s were found in Type 1 diabetes patients in all four CD4+ subsets. VDJ junctions in type 1 diabetes patients carried more deletions and fewer insertions. cDNA sequencing could over-represent cells with high TCR expression.

The authors reverse transcribed all of the isolated RNA, so sequencing captured expressed TCRB transcripts. TCRdb's copy holds only in-frame clones and misses some; the assay was immunoSEQ multiplex PCR. The sample gives about 650,000 clones, roughly an eighth of which show up once; roughly 0.11% is in the top ten. Markers CD45RO/CCR7/CD25/CD127/CD95/CD27 served to sort CD4+ naive, central memory, regulatory and stem cell-like memory cells. The sequencing sample was made of naive CD4+ T cells from blood. The chain employs TRBV9 and TRBJ2-2; 8 nucleotides line up with TRBD2. The TCR was taken from a man aged 30 to 45 with type 1 diabetes. CDR3 coding DNA: TGTGCCAGCAGTCGGGGGCGGGCTAGCGGGTACACCGGGGAGCTGTTTTTT. It translates to CASSRGRASGYTGELFF.